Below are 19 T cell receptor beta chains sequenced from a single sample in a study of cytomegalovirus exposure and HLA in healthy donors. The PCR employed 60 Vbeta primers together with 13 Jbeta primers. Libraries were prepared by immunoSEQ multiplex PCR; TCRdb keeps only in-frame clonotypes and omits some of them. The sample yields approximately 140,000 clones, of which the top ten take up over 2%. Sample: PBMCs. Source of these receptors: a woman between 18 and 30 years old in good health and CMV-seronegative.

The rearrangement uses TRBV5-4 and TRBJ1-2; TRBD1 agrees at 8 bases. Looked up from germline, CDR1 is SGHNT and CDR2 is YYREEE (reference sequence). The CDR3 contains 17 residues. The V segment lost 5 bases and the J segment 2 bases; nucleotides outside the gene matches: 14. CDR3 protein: CASRAFGQGLINYGYTF. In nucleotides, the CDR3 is TGTGCCAGCAGAGCATTTGGACAGGGTCTGATAAACTATGGCTACACCTTC.

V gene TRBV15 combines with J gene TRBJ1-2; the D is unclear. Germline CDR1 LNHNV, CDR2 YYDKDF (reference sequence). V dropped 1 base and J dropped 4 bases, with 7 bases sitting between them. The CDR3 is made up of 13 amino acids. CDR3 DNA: TGTGCCACCAGCAGAGCCCACAGCTATGGCTACACCTTC. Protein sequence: CATSRAHSYGYTF.

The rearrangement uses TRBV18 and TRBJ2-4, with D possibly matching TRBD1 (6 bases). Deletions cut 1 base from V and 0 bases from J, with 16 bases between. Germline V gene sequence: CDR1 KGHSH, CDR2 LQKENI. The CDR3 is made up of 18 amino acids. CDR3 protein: CASSPLGRQVIAKNIQYF. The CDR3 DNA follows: TGTGCCAGCTCACCACTAGGGAGACAGGTCATAGCCAAAAACATTCAGTACTTC.

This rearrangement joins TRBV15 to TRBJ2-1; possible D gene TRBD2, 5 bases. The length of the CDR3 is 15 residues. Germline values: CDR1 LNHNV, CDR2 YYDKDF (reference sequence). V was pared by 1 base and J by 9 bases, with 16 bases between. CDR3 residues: CATSRVASMSGEQFF. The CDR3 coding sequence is TGTGCCACCAGCAGAGTGGCGAGTATGAGCGGTGAGCAGTTCTTC. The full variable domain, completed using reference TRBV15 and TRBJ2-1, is DAMVIQNPRYQVTQFGKPVTLSCSQTLNHNVMYWYQQKSSQAPKLLFHYYDKDFNNEADTPDNFQSRRPNTSFCFLDIRSPGLGDTAMYLCATSRVASMSGEQFFGPGTRLTVL.

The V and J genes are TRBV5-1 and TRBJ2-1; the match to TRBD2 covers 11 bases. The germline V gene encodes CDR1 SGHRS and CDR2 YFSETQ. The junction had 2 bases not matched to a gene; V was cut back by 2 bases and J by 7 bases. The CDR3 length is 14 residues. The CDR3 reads CASSFSGRGNEQFF. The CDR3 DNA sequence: TGCGCCAGCAGCTTTAGCGGGAGGGGGAATGAGCAGTTCTTC.

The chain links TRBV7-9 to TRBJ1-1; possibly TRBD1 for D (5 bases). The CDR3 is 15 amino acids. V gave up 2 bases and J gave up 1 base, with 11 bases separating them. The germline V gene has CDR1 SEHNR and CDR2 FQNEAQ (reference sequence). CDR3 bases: TGTGCCAGCAGCTTAACAGGTTTGGCGAACACTGAAGCTTTCTTT. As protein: CASSLTGLANTEAFF.

CDR3 residues: CASSQGEGPTNEKLFF. The CDR3 DNA follows: TGTGCCAGCAGCCAAGGGGAGGGGCCAACTAATGAAAAACTGTTTTTT. The rearrangement uses TRBV4-2 and TRBJ1-4, with D possibly being TRBD1 (5 bases). Trimming left V 1 base short and J 0 bases short, with 9 bases between. CDR3 size: 16 residues. Germline lookup yields CDR1 LGHNA and CDR2 YNFKEQ.

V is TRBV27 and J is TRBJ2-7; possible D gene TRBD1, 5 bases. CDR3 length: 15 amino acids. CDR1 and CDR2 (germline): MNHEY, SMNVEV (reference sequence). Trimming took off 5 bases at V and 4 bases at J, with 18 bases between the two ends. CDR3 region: CASSLVGLSLYEQYF. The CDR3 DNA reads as TGTGCCAGCAGTCTTGTGGGGCTATCCCTTTACGAGCAGTACTTC.

The CDR3 nucleotides are TGTGCGCATAAGGGGGCCAAGAACAATGAGCAGTTCTTC. This translates into CAHKGAKNNEQFF. V is TRBV30 and J is TRBJ2-1; 7 bases match TRBD1. The CDR3 is made up of 13 amino acids. Looked up from germline, CDR1 is GTSNPN and CDR2 is SVGIG (reference sequence). The complete variable domain, with remaining parts taken from reference TRBV30 and TRBJ2-1, reads SQTIHQWPATLVQPVGSPLSLECTVEGTSNPNLYWYRQAAGRGLQLLFYSVGIGQISSEVPQNLSASRPQDRQFILSSKKLLLSDSGFYLCAHKGAKNNEQFFGPGTRLTVL.

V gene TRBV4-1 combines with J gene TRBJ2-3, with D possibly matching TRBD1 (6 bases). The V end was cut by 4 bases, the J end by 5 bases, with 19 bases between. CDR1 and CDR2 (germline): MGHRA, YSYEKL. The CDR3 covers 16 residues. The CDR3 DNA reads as TGCGCCAGCAGCCTTAATTGGCAGGGGTGTGGAGATACGCAGTATTTT. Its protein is CASSLNWQGCGDTQYF.

Here the CDR3 reads CASSEGDRTGTTEAFF. The CDR3 DNA reads TGTGCCAGCAGTGAAGGGGACAGGACGGGGACCACTGAAGCTTTCTTT. This chain connects TRBV2 to TRBJ1-1, with 8 bases that match TRBD1. The CDR3 consists of 16 residues. V lost 1 base and J lost 4; bases outside the gene matches: 8. Germline lookup yields CDR1 SNHLY and CDR2 FYNNEI.

The CDR3 protein is CASSYSGTSGSYEQYF. In nucleotides, the CDR3 is TGTGCCAGTAGTTACTCCGGGACTAGCGGATCCTACGAGCAGTACTTC. This chain links TRBV19 with TRBJ2-7; TRBD2 matches 11 bases. The junction had 7 bases not matched to a gene; V was cut back by 5 bases and J by 1 base. The CDR3 extends over 16 amino acids. Germline CDR1 LNHDA, CDR2 SQIVND (reference sequence).

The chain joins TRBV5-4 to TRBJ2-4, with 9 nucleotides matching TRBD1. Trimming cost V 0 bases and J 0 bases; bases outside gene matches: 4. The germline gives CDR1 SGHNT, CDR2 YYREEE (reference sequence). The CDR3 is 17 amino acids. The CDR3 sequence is CASSLAGDRAAKNIQYF. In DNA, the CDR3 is TGTGCCAGCAGCTTGGCTGGGGACAGGGCAGCCAAAAACATTCAGTACTTC.

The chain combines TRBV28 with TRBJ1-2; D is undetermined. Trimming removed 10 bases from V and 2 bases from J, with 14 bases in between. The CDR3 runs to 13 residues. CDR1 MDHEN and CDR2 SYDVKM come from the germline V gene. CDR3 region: CATIEAVNYGYTF. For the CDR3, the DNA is TGTGCCACAATCGAGGCGGTGAACTATGGCTACACCTTC.

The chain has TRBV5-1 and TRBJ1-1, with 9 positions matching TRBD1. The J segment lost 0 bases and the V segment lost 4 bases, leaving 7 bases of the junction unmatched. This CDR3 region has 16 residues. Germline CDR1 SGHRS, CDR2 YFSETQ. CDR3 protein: CASSPGTGSMNTEAFF. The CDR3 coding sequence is TGCGCCAGCAGCCCCGGGACAGGGTCTATGAACACTGAAGCTTTCTTT.

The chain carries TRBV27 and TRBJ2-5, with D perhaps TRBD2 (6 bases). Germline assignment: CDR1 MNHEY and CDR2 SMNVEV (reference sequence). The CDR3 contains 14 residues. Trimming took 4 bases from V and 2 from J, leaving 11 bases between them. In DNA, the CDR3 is TGTGCCAGCAGTTATCGGGAGACGCAAGAGACCCAGTACTTC. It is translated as CASSYRETQETQYF.

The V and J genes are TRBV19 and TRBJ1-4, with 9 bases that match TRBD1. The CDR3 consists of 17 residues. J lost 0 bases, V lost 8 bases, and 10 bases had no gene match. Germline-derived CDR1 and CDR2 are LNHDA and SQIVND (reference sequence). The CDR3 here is CASLSGQGVATNEKLFF. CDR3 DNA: TGTGCCAGTCTTTCGGGACAGGGAGTTGCAACTAATGAAAAACTGTTTTTT.

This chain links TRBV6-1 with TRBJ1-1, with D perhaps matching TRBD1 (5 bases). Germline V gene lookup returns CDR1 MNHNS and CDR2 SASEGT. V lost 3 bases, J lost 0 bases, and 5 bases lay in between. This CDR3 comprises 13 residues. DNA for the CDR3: TGTGCCAGCAGTGAGACAGTGAACACTGAAGCTTTCTTT. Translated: CASSETVNTEAFF.

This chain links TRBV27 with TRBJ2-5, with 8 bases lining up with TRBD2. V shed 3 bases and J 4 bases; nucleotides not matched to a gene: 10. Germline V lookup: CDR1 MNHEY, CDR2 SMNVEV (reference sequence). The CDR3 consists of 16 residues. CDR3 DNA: TGTGCCAGCAGTTTTTTTTCGGGAGGGAGTGGAGAGACCCAGTACTTC. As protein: CASSFFSGGSGETQYF.